This T cell receptor (beta chain) stems from a study of T cell responses to AZD1222 COVID-19 vaccine. Regarding the study as a whole: It was only after the peak T cell response that any repertoires were sampled. Donors skewed white British and female; clonal diversity was possibly underestimated.

Samples with a second dose at about 4 or about 12 weeks were pooled together. This table comes from immunoSEQ multiplex PCR, and its TCRdb copy is limited to in-frame clones, with some not included. Of about 130,000 clones in the sample, around 90% were seen once. This CDR3 spans 11 amino acids. The germline CDR1 and CDR2 sequences are DFQATT and SNEGSKA (reference sequence). V dropped 2 bases and J dropped 9 bases, with 11 bases sitting between them. Concerning this clone: The antigen is not known.

J is TRBJ2-7 and V is TRBV20-1; perhaps D is TRBD1 or TRBD2 (6 bases each). This sequence originates from an adult who received the AZD1222 COVID-19 vaccine. The sample in question was peripheral blood, obtained 28 days after the second AZD1222 dose. The CDR3 DNA reads as TGCAGTGCTAGAAAAGGGGGGTTGCAGTACTTC. This codes for CSARKGGLQYF.